The rows below give T cell receptor beta chains drawn from one sample of a study of OX40 agonist ivuxolimab in advanced cancers. The method was immunoSEQ multiplex PCR; TCRdb's version includes in-frame clones alone and lacks a portion of them. This sample has roughly 20,000 clones, with under 85% found just once. The sample was CD4+ or CD8+ T cells sorted from blood, taken in a trial of the OX40 agonist ivuxolimab. These receptors all stem from an adult with an advanced solid tumor such as melanoma, head and neck, liver or kidney cancer. Each CDR3 is given without its conserved first and last residue. Fields, in order: J gene, CDR3 length, V gene, CDR3 protein.

>TRBJ1-6|12|TRBV19
ASADRGLRSPLH
>TRBJ1-1|12|TRBV6-6
ASSYSGESGEAF
>TRBJ2-7|13|TRBV27
ASSFGTGGRNEQY
>TRBJ1-2|13|TRBV27
ASSSSPGGPYGYT
>TRBJ2-7|13|TRBV10-3
AIGLDRETSYEQY
>TRBJ2-1|13|TRBV29-1
SVLTPGTGGNEQF
>TRBJ2-7|11|TRBV7-3
ASSFTVMDEQY
>TRBJ1-1|13|TRBV5-1
ASSGADRGVAEAF
>TRBJ2-7|14|TRBV30
AWSGIQGAPWYEQY
>TRBJ2-5|14|TRBV7-2
ASSLGVEGWGETQY
>TRBJ2-1|15|TRBV4-1
ASSQRGQASSYNEQF
>TRBJ1-1|12|TRBV29-1
SVPKSGLNTEAF
>TRBJ1-3|13|TRBV10-1
ASSESRGPGNTIY
>TRBJ2-2|14|TRBV4-2
ASSPFRVANTGELF
>TRBJ2-3|13|TRBV11-2
ASSLGTSGTDTQY
>TRBJ2-7|15|TRBV5-1
ARGEREGPRCGHEQY
>TRBJ2-7|13|TRBV25-1
ASSGTSGWTGEQY
>TRBJ2-7|12|TRBV13
ASRRVTSGYEQY
>TRBJ1-1|12|TRBV5-1
ASSLYGTNTEAF
>TRBJ1-2|12|TRBV29-1
SVEERKGRGGYT
>TRBJ2-1|13|TRBV5-4
ASTPGQARGNEQF
>TRBJ2-2|16|TRBV10-3
AISDRPLGTLGGGELF
>TRBJ2-1|13|TRBV7-9
ASSPRVPEYNEQF
>TRBJ1-3|13|TRBV14
ASSPLTGFGNTIY
>TRBJ2-7|12|TRBV6-1
ASSEATGRYEQY
>TRBJ1-2|15|TRBV19
ASSYPSGDRRDYGYT
>TRBJ2-7|10|TRBV7-2
ASSLVRDEQY
>TRBJ2-2|12|TRBV29-1
SVEGGGAVGELF
>TRBJ2-1|13|TRBV7-9
ASSLADGGLNEQF
>TRBJ2-7|14|TRBV5-1
ASSLAIQGDPYEQY
>TRBJ2-4|12|TRBV6-5
ASSFRGGQNIQY
>TRBJ2-5|11|TRBV5-1
ASTLSKGETQY
>TRBJ1-5|14|TRBV19
ASKPSAGDSNQPQH
>TRBJ1-4|12|TRBV9
ASSGGGLNEKLF
>TRBJ2-7|13|TRBV5-8
ASSPRRDREYEQY
>TRBJ2-1|14|TRBV6-5
ASSYSGTTTIQEQF
>TRBJ1-1|11|TRBV27
ASKTGPNTEAF
>TRBJ2-3|15|TRBV5-8
ASSNRLAGGRIDTQY
>TRBJ2-3|13|TRBV7-6
ASSVQLASTDTQY
>TRBJ2-1|12|TRBV4-2
ASSQTGRSIEQF